These T cell receptor beta chains were read from a single sample in a study of T cell responses to AZD1222 COVID-19 vaccine. Measured with immunoSEQ multiplex PCR; TCRdb has only the in-frame clones, and not every one. This sample yields about 120,000 clones, of which 80% to 90% are seen a single time; almost 9.5% belongs to the top ten. The material was peripheral blood, obtained on day 0 of AZD1222 vaccination. These receptors all come from an adult in good health. Both conserved end residues are part of each CDR3. D genes are given only for firm matches. A clone size is listed for some rows: how often the clone was seen (once, few, many), or a class if it is expanded.

clone size | D gene | J gene | V gene | CDR3 protein | CDR3 DNA
- | - | TRBJ1-6 | TRBV9 | CASSASRWGGVNSPLHF | TGTGCCAGCAGCGCTTCCCGCTGGGGGGGGGTTAATTCACCCCTCCACTTT
- | - | TRBJ2-7 | TRBV28 | CASKPHITYEQYF | TGTGCCAGCAAACCCCACATTACATACGAGCAGTACTTC
- | TRBD2 | TRBJ2-1 | TRBV3-1/TRBV3-2 | CASSPGLAGGSLHHNEQFF | TGTGCCAGCAGCCCCGGACTAGCGGGAGGGTCCCTTCACCACAATGAGCAGTTCTTC
- | TRBD1 | TRBJ1-1 | TRBV5-1 | CASSVTGRDTEAFF | TGCGCCAGCAGCGTGACAGGGAGAGACACTGAAGCTTTCTTT
- | TRBD1 | TRBJ2-7 | TRBV25-1 | CASSELGQSYEQYF | TGTGCCAGCAGTGAATTGGGACAGAGCTACGAGCAGTACTTC
- | - | TRBJ2-7 | TRBV27 | CASSPRVGQPRGYEQYF | TGTGCCAGCAGTCCACGCGTTGGACAGCCAAGGGGTTACGAGCAGTACTTC
- | TRBD2 | TRBJ2-3 | TRBV7-3 | CASSSNGWRESPDTQYF | TGTGCCAGCAGCTCCAACGGTTGGCGGGAGTCTCCAGATACGCAGTATTTT
few | - | TRBJ1-1 | TRBV19 | CASRLRTVLNTEAFF | TGTGCCAGTAGACTCCGGACAGTCTTGAACACTGAAGCTTTCTTT
- | TRBD1 | TRBJ2-1 | TRBV10-3 | CAISEARTGERNEQFF | TGTGCCATCAGTGAGGCCCGGACAGGGGAGCGCAATGAGCAGTTCTTC
few | TRBD2 | TRBJ2-1 | TRBV24-1 | CATSVHVGGGTGDEQFF | TGTGCCACCAGTGTCCATGTTGGGGGAGGGACCGGGGATGAGCAGTTCTTC
few | TRBD2 | TRBJ2-1 | TRBV7-8 | CASSQGLVSSYNEQFF | TGTGCCAGCAGCCAGGGACTAGTTAGCTCCTACAATGAGCAGTTCTTC
once | - | TRBJ1-2 | TRBV27 | CASSLSLTDYGYTF | TGTGCCAGCAGTTTAAGTCTGACGGACTATGGCTACACCTTC
- | - | TRBJ1-5 | TRBV30 | CAWSRGDDQPQHF | TGTGCCTGGAGTCGGGGGGATGATCAGCCCCAGCATTTT
- | TRBD1 | TRBJ1-1 | TRBV7-2 | CASSPGGSNTEAFF | TGTGCCAGCAGCCCAGGGGGGTCGAACACTGAAGCTTTCTTT
- | - | TRBJ2-1 | TRBV11-3 | CASSSQGYEQFF | TGTGCCAGCAGCTCCCAGGGGTATGAGCAGTTCTTC
- | TRBD2 | TRBJ2-1 | TRBV4-3 | CASSQDSGLVHNEQFF | TGCGCCAGCAGCCAAGATAGCGGACTAGTTCACAATGAGCAGTTCTTC
- | TRBD2 | TRBJ2-3 | TRBV7-2 | CASSSGGDTQYF | TGTGCCAGCAGCTCGGGAGGAGATACGCAGTATTTT
- | TRBD1 | TRBJ2-1 | TRBV5-1 | CASSLGQGDYNEQFF | TGCGCCAGCAGCTTGGGACAGGGGGACTACAATGAGCAGTTCTTC
- | - | TRBJ1-4 | TRBV7-9 | CASSRYSPGTNEKLFF | TGTGCCAGCAGTCGATATTCTCCGGGGACTAATGAAAAACTGTTTTTT
- | - | TRBJ1-5 | TRBV6-6 | CASSTQGPTDQPQHF | TGTGCCAGCAGTACACAGGGACCCACGGATCAGCCCCAGCATTTT
- | - | TRBJ2-5 | TRBV18 | CASSPLGAETQYF | TGTGCCAGCTCACCACTAGGGGCAGAGACCCAGTACTTC
- | - | TRBJ1-6 | TRBV6-4 | CASSIQGSYNSPLHF | TGTGCCAGCAGCATTCAGGGGTCCTATAATTCACCCCTCCACTTT
- | TRBD2 | TRBJ2-1 | TRBV7-9 | CASSLGSRTSGMNEQFF | TGTGCCAGCAGCTTGGGATCCCGGACTAGCGGGATGAATGAGCAGTTCTTC
- | - | TRBJ1-2 | TRBV4-3 | CASSQDERLYGYTF | TGCGCCAGCAGCCAAGATGAACGGCTCTATGGCTACACCTTC
once | TRBD2 | TRBJ2-3 | TRBV18 | CASSPSSGITDTQYF | TGTGCCAGCTCACCATCTAGCGGGATTACAGATACGCAGTATTTT
- | TRBD2 | TRBJ2-3 | TRBV4-2 | CASSQVAQRGVTDTQYF | TGTGCCAGCAGCCAAGTGGCCCAGCGGGGGGTCACAGATACGCAGTATTTT
- | TRBD2 | TRBJ2-3 | TRBV4-3 | CASSLGLAGGTDTQYF | TGCGCCAGCAGCCTGGGACTAGCGGGAGGAACAGATACGCAGTATTTT